A selection of T cell receptor beta chains follows, all from one sample in a study of blood T cell repertoires in COVID-19. Profiled with immunoSEQ multiplex PCR; TCRdb holds only in-frame clones, not every one. The sample consists of about 100,000 clones, 80% to 90% of them appearing once. The specimen was peripheral blood. The receptors here all came from a man aged 40-49 years with active or convalescent COVID-19. Each CDR3 is given with its conserved first and last residue. D genes are given only for firm matches. Size values are once, few and many counts, or a class for expanded clones, and some rows have none.

clone_size,v_call,j_call,d_call,cdr3_aa,cdr3_nt
NA,TRBV28,TRBJ1-2,NA,CASSFPQIYGYTF,TGTGCCAGCAGTTTTCCCCAGATCTATGGCTACACCTTC
NA,TRBV7-3,TRBJ2-7,TRBD1,CASSAGQGVWDEQYF,TGTGCCAGCAGCGCAGGACAGGGGGTTTGGGACGAGCAGTACTTC
NA,TRBV18,TRBJ2-4,NA,CASSPPAGGTKNIQYF,TGTGCCAGCTCACCACCGGCCGGGGGAACCAAAAACATTCAGTACTTC
NA,TRBV21-1,TRBJ2-3,NA,CALKGGGGGIDTQYF,TGTGCCCTAAAAGGGGGCGGCGGAGGGATAGATACGCAGTATTTT
few,TRBV20-1,TRBJ2-7,NA,CSASSRITYEQYF,TGCAGTGCTAGTTCCAGGATCACCTACGAGCAGTACTTC
few,TRBV7-2,TRBJ1-2,TRBD1,CASSPGQAFLNYGYTF,TGTGCCAGCAGCCCGGGACAGGCATTTTTAAATTATGGCTACACCTTC
NA,TRBV28,TRBJ2-5,NA,CASSLFSSETQYF,TGTGCCAGCAGTTTATTCTCCTCAGAGACCCAGTACTTC
NA,TRBV6-2/TRBV6-3,TRBJ2-7,TRBD2,CASSYSSSGTYEQYF,TGTGCCAGCAGTTACTCTTCTAGCGGGACGTACGAGCAGTACTTC
NA,TRBV2,TRBJ1-2,NA,CASDRLNYGYTF,TGTGCCAGCGACAGGCTTAACTATGGCTACACCTTC
NA,TRBV12-3/TRBV12-4,TRBJ1-1,NA,CASTQKANTEAFF,TGTGCCAGCACCCAAAAAGCGAACACTGAAGCTTTCTTT
NA,TRBV19,TRBJ1-1,TRBD1,CASSIRSGQGGEAFF,TGTGCCAGTAGTATTCGGTCGGGGCAGGGGGGCGAGGCTTTCTTT
few,TRBV11-2,TRBJ2-7,NA,CASSPPGVHEQYF,TGTGCCAGCAGCCCCCCCGGGGTTCACGAGCAGTACTTC
NA,TRBV10-3,TRBJ2-1,NA,CAISGSTYNEQFF,TGTGCCATCAGCGGGAGTACCTACAATGAGCAGTTCTTC
NA,TRBV5-6,TRBJ2-3,TRBD1,CASSLAWRTGGFTDTQYF,TGTGCCAGCAGCTTGGCCTGGAGGACAGGGGGTTTCACAGATACGCAGTATTTT
NA,TRBV19,TRBJ2-1,NA,CASRTQDNEQFF,TGTGCCAGTAGAACTCAGGACAATGAGCAGTTCTTC
few,TRBV19,TRBJ2-2,TRBD2,CASSRPSGRNTGELFF,TGTGCCAGTAGTAGACCTAGCGGGAGGAACACCGGGGAGCTGTTTTTT
NA,TRBV29-1,TRBJ1-1,NA,CSVDPGMNTEAFF,TGCAGCGTTGATCCCGGTATGAACACTGAAGCTTTCTTT
NA,TRBV21-1,TRBJ1-1,NA,CANKGGDSKAFF,TGTGCCAACAAAGGGGGGGATTCTAAAGCTTTCTTT
NA,TRBV5-6,TRBJ2-2,NA,CASSLRQGTGELFF,TGTGCCAGCAGCTTGAGGCAGGGCACCGGGGAGCTGTTTTTT
NA,TRBV18,TRBJ2-7,TRBD1,CASSPPEGQGPYEQYF,TGTGCCAGCTCACCACCGGAGGGACAGGGCCCCTACGAGCAGTACTTC
NA,TRBV2,TRBJ1-1,NA,CASSSLADTEAFF,TGTGCCAGCAGTTCCTTGGCCGACACTGAAGCTTTCTTT
NA,TRBV4-1,TRBJ1-1,NA,CASSQGYTANTEAFF,TGCGCCAGCAGCCAAGGGTACACAGCGAACACTGAAGCTTTCTTT
NA,TRBV4-1,TRBJ1-1,NA,CASSTKSPAEAFF,TGCGCCAGCAGTACCAAGTCGCCAGCTGAAGCTTTCTTT
NA,TRBV6-1,TRBJ1-3,NA,CASSELRIRSGNTIYF,TGTGCCAGCAGTGAATTGAGGATCCGCTCTGGAAACACCATATATTTT
NA,TRBV19,TRBJ1-4,NA,CASSIAQPGFNEKLFF,TGTGCCAGTAGTATAGCTCAGCCGGGGTTTAATGAAAAACTGTTTTTT
NA,TRBV30,TRBJ1-1,NA,CAWSPRTPRPEAFF,TGTGCCTGGAGTCCCCGGACACCTCGACCGGAAGCTTTCTTT
once,TRBV12-3/TRBV12-4,TRBJ1-5,NA,CASSFGRGQPQHF,TGTGCCAGCAGTTTCGGCCGGGGTCAGCCCCAGCATTTT
few,TRBV11-2,TRBJ1-4,NA,CASRPLIGGELFF,TGTGCCAGCAGGCCTCTTATCGGGGGAGAACTGTTTTTT
NA,TRBV19,TRBJ2-7,TRBD2,CASSTRRTSGYEQYF,TGTGCCAGTAGTACCCGCCGGACTAGCGGGTACGAGCAGTACTTC
NA,TRBV7-9,TRBJ1-2,NA,CASSPSLGGNYGYTF,TGTGCCAGCAGCCCAAGCTTAGGGGGAAACTATGGCTACACCTTC
NA,TRBV3-1/TRBV3-2,TRBJ2-3,TRBD2,CASSQDAVAGGDTQYF,TGTGCCAGCAGCCAAGATGCCGTAGCGGGAGGGGATACGCAGTATTTT
NA,TRBV5-1,TRBJ1-3,NA,CASSLEGARASGNTIYF,TGCGCCAGCAGCTTGGAGGGTGCCAGGGCGTCCGGAAACACCATATATTTT
NA,TRBV6-2/TRBV6-3,TRBJ1-1,NA,CASSKPGHPEAFF,TGTGCCAGCAGTAAACCGGGACACCCCGAAGCTTTCTTT
NA,TRBV25-1,TRBJ1-1,NA,CASVALLSTEAFF,TGTGCCAGCGTAGCCCTGCTGAGCACTGAAGCTTTCTTT
NA,TRBV18,TRBJ1-1,TRBD1,CASSPRRTGGFMNTEAFF,TGTGCCAGCTCACCACGGCGGACAGGGGGTTTCATGAACACTGAAGCTTTCTTT
NA,TRBV30,TRBJ2-2,TRBD1,CAWSPGTGGVTGELFF,TGTGCCTGGAGTCCCGGGACAGGGGGCGTCACCGGGGAGCTGTTTTTT
NA,TRBV7-9,TRBJ2-1,TRBD2,CASSIGLAGGYEQFF,TGTGCCAGCAGCATTGGACTAGCGGGAGGGTATGAGCAGTTCTTC
NA,TRBV5-1,TRBJ2-3,TRBD1,CASSLAYVRTGNGKVDTQYF,TGCGCCAGCAGCTTGGCCTATGTGAGGACAGGGAACGGGAAGGTAGATACGCAGTATTTT
NA,TRBV10-3,TRBJ1-3,NA,CAIGEGAPSGNTIYF,TGTGCCATCGGGGAAGGGGCGCCCTCTGGAAACACCATATATTTT
NA,TRBV6-5,TRBJ2-7,NA,CASSFAYEQYF,TGTGCCAGCAGTTTCGCCTACGAGCAGTACTTC
NA,TRBV21-1,TRBJ1-2,NA,CASSIVGPRTHGYTF,TGTGCCAGCAGCATTGTGGGGCCTCGGACGCATGGCTACACCTTC
once,TRBV18,TRBJ1-3,TRBD1,CASSRDSHASGNTIYF,TGTGCCAGCTCACGGGACAGTCACGCGTCTGGAAACACCATATATTTT
NA,TRBV30,TRBJ1-4,NA,CAWSVEGGKLFF,TGTGCCTGGAGTGTCGAAGGGGGAAAACTGTTTTTT
NA,TRBV6-2/TRBV6-3,TRBJ2-1,NA,CASSGVGRDSEQFF,TGTGCCAGCAGTGGGGTAGGACGGGACTCTGAGCAGTTCTTC
NA,TRBV27,TRBJ1-2,NA,CASSFMRSSNYGYTF,TGTGCCAGCAGTTTCATGAGGTCCTCTAACTATGGCTACACCTTC
NA,TRBV7-9,TRBJ2-5,NA,CASRRGFVETQYF,TGTGCCAGCAGAAGGGGCTTCGTAGAGACCCAGTACTTC
NA,TRBV5-1,TRBJ2-1,NA,CASSLAGTSYNEQFF,TGCGCCAGCAGCCTCGCCGGGACTTCATACAATGAGCAGTTCTTC
NA,TRBV10-3,TRBJ2-1,TRBD1,CATVPGTDNEQFF,TGTGCCACTGTACCCGGGACAGACAATGAGCAGTTCTTC
NA,TRBV7-6,TRBJ2-1,TRBD2,CASSLGLAGSSYNEQFF,TGTGCCAGCAGCTTAGGACTAGCGGGATCTTCCTACAATGAGCAGTTCTTC
NA,TRBV7-9,TRBJ1-6,NA,CASSRSGAGENSPLHF,TGTGCCAGCAGCCGATCAGGGGCAGGGGAGAATTCACCCCTCCACTTT
NA,TRBV19,TRBJ1-1,TRBD1,CASTPGQGGTEAFF,TGTGCCAGTACCCCGGGACAGGGTGGGACTGAAGCTTTCTTT